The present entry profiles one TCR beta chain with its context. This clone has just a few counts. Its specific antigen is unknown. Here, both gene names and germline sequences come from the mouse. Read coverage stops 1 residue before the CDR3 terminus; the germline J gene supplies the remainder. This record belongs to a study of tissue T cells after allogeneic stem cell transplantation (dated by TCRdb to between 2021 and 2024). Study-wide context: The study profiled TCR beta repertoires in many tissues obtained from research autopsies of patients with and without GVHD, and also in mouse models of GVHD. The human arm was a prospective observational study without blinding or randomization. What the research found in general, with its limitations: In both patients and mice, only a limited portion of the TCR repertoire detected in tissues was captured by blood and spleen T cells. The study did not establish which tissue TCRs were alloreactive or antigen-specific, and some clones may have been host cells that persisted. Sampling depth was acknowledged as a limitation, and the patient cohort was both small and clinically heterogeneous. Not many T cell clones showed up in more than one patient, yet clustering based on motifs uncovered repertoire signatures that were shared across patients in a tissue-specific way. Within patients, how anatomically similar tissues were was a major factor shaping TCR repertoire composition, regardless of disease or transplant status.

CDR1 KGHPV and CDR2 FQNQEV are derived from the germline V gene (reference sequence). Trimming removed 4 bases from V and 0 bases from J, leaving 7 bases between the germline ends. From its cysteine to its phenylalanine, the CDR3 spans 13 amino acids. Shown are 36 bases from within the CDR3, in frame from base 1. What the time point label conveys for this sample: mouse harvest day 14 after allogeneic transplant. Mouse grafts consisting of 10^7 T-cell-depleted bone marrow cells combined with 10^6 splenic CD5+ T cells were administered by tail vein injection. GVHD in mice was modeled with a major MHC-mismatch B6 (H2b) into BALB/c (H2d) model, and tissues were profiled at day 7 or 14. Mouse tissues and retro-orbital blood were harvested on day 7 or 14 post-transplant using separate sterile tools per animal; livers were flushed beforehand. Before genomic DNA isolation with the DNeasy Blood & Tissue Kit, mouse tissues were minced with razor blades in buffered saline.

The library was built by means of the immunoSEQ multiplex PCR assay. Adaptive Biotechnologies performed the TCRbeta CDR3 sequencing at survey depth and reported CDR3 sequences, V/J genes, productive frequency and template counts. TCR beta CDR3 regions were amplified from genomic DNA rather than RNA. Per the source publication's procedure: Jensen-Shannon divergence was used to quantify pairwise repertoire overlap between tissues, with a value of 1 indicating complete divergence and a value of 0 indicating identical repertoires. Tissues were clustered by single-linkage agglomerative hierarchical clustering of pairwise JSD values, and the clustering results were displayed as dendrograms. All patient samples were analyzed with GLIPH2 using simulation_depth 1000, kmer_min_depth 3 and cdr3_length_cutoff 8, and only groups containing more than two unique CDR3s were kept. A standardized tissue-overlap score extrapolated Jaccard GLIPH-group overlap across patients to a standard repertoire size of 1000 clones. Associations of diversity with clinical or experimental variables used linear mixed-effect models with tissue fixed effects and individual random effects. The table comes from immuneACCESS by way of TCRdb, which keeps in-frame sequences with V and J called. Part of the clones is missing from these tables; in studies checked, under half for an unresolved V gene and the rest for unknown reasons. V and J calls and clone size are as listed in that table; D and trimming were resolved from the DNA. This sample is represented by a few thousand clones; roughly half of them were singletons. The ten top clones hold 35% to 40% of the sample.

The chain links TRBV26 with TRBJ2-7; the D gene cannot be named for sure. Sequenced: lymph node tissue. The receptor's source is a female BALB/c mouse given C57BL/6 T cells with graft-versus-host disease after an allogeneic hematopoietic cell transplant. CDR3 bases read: TGTGCCAGCAGTCCACGGGGCTCCTATGAACAGTAC. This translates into CASSPRGSYEQY. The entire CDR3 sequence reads CASSPRGSYEQYF.